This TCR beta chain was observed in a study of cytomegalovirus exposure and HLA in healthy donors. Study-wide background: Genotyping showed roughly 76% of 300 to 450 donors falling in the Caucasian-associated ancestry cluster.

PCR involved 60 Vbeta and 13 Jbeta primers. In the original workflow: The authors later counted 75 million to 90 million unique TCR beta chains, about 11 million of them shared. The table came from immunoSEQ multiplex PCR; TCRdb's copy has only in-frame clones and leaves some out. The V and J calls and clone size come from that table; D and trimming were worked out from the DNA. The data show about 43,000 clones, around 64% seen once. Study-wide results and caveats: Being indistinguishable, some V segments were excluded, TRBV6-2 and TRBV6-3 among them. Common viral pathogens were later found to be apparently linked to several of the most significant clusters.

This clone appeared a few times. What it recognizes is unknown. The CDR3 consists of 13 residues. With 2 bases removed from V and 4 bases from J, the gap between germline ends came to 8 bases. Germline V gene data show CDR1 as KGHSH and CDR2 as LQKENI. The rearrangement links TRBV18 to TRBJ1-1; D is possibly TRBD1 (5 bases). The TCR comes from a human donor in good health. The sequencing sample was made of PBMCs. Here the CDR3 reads CASSPAGTTEAFF. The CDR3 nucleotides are TGTGCCAGCTCACCAGCGGGGACCACTGAAGCTTTCTTT.